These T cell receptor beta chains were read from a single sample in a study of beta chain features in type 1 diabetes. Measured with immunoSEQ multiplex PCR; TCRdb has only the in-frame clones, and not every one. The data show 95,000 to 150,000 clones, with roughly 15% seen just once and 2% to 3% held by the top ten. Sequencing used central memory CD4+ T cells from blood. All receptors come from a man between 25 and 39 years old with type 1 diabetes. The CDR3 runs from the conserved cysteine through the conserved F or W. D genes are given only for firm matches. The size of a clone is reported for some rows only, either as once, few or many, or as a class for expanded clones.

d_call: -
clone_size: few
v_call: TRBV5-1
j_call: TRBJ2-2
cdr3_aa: CASSVGSNTGELFF
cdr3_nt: TGCGCCAGCAGCGTTGGGTCTAACACCGGGGAGCTGTTTTTT

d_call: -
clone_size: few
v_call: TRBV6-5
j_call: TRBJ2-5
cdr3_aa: CASRGPGGQQETQYF
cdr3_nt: TGTGCCAGCAGGGGACCCGGGGGCCAACAAGAGACCCAGTACTTC

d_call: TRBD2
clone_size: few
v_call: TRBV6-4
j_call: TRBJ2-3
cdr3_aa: CASSGFLAWRGGDTQYF
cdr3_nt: TGTGCCAGCAGTGGCTTCTTGGCGTGGCGGGGAGGGGATACGCAGTATTTT

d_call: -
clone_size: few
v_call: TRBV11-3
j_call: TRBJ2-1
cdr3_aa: CASSLDQGGTSSYNEQFF
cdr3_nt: TGTGCCAGCAGCTTAGATCAGGGGGGGACGAGCTCCTACAATGAGCAGTTCTTC

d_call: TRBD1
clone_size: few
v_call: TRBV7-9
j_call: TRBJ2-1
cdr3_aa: CASSPGRQGNEQFF
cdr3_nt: TGTGCCAGCAGCCCTGGGAGACAGGGAAACGAGCAGTTCTTC

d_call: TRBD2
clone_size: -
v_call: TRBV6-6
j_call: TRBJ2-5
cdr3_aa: CASTKTSGGQETQYF
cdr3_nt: TGTGCCAGCACCAAGACTAGCGGGGGACAAGAGACCCAGTACTTC

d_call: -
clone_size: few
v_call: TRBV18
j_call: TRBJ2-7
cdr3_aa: CASSTMTRSEQYF
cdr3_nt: TGTGCCAGCTCAACTATGACTAGATCTGAGCAGTACTTC

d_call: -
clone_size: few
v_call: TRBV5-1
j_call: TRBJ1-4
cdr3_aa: CASSTRTGNEKLFF
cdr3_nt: TGCGCCAGCAGCACAAGGACCGGTAATGAAAAACTGTTTTTT

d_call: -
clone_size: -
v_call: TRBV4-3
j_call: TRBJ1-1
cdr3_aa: CASSQGGVMNTEAFF
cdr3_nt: TGCGCCAGCAGCCAAGGTGGCGTAATGAACACTGAAGCTTTCTTT

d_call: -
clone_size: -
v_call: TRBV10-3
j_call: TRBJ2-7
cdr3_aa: CAISEAQSSYEQYF
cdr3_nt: TGTGCCATCAGTGAGGCCCAGAGCTCCTACGAGCAGTACTTC

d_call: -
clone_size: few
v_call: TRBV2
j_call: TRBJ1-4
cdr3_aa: CASIRGPSGEKLFF
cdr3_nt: TGTGCCAGCATCCGAGGTCCCTCGGGGGAAAAACTGTTTTTT

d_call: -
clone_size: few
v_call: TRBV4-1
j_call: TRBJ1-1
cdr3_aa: CASSSRLNTEAFF
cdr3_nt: TGCGCCAGCAGCTCACGGTTGAACACTGAAGCTTTCTTT

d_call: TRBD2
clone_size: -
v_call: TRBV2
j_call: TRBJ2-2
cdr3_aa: CASSALAAGELFF
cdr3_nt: TGTGCCAGCAGTGCGCTAGCGGCCGGGGAGCTGTTTTTT

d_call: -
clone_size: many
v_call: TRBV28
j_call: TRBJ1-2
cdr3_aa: CASSFGGHYTF
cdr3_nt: TGTGCCAGCAGTTTCGGGGGGCACTACACCTTC

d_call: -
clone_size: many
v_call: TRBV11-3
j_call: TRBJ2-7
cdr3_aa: CASSLVSEQYF
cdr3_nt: TGTGCCAGCAGCTTAGTATCCGAGCAGTACTTC

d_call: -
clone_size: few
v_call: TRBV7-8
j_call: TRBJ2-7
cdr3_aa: CASSLSVQGFSYEQYF
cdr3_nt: TGTGCCAGCAGCCTAAGTGTGCAGGGATTCTCCTACGAGCAGTACTTC

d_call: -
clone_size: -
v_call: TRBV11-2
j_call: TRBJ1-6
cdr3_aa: CASSLSEGYYNSPLHF
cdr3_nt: TGTGCCAGCAGCCTCTCGGAGGGCTATTATAATTCACCCCTCCACTTT

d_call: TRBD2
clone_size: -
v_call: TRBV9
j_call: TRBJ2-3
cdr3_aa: CASSSGLAADTQYF
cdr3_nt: TGTGCCAGCAGCTCAGGACTAGCTGCAGATACGCAGTATTTT

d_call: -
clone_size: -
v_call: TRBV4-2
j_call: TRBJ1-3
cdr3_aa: CASSLQGIVGNTIYF
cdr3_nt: TGTGCCAGCAGCTTGCAGGGGATAGTAGGAAACACCATATATTTT

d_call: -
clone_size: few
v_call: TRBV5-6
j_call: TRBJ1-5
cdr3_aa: CASSGPDSNQPQHF
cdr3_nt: TGTGCCAGCAGCGGCCCGGATAGCAATCAGCCCCAGCATTTT

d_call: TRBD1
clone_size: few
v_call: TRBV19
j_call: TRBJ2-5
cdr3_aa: CASSIDPSTGGAETQYF
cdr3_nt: TGTGCCAGTAGTATAGACCCCTCGACAGGGGGCGCAGAGACCCAGTACTTC

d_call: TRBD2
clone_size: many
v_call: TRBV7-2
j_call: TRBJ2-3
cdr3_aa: CASSFASGAGGPDTQYF
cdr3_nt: TGTGCCAGCAGCTTTGCGTCCGGAGCGGGGGGCCCAGATACGCAGTATTTT

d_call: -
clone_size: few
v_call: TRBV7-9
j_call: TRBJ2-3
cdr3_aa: CASTEYWGSRTDTQYF
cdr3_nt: TGTGCCAGCACCGAATATTGGGGGTCCCGCACAGATACGCAGTATTTT

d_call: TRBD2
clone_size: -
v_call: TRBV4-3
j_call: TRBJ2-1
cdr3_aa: CASSPGLAEAYNEQFF
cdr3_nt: TGCGCCAGCAGCCCGGGACTAGCGGAGGCCTACAATGAGCAGTTCTTC

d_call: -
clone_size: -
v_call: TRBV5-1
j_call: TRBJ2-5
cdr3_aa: CASSSQETQYF
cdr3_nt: TGCGCCAGCAGCTCGCAAGAGACCCAGTACTTC

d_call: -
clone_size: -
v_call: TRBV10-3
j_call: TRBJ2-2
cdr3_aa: CAISESNTGELFF
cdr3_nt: TGTGCCATCAGTGAGTCCAACACCGGGGAGCTGTTTTTT

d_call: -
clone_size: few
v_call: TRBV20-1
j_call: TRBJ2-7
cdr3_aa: CSARGRGEQYF
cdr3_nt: TGCAGTGCTAGAGGCCGTGGCGAGCAGTACTTC

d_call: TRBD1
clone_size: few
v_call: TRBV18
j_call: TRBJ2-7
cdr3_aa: CASSPPDRGYEQYF
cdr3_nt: TGTGCCAGCTCACCACCAGACAGGGGTTACGAGCAGTACTTC

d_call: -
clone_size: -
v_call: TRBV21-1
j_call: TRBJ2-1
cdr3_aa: CASSKGGGGPHNEQFF
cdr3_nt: TGTGCCAGCAGCAAAGGTGGCGGGGGGCCACACAATGAGCAGTTCTTC

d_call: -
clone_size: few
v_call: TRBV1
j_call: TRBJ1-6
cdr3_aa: CTSSQSRGYNSPLHF
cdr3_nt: TGCACCAGCAGCCAATCTCGGGGATATAATTCACCCCTCCACTTT

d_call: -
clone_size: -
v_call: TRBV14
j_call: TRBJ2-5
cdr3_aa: CASSHISGETQYF
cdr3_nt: TGTGCCAGCAGCCATATCTCCGGAGAGACCCAGTACTTC

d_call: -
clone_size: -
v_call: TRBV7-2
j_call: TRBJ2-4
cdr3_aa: CASSLSSGLAKNIQYF
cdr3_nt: TGTGCCAGCAGCTTATCCTCGGGCCTAGCCAAAAACATTCAGTACTTC

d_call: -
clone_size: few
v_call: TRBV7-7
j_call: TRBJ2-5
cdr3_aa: CASSSDQETQYF
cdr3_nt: TGTGCCAGCAGCTCCGACCAAGAGACCCAGTACTTC

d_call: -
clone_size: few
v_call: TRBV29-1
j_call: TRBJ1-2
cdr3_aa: CSVEALSRGLDGYTF
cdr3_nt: TGCAGCGTTGAAGCGCTGAGCCGTGGGCTCGATGGCTACACCTTC

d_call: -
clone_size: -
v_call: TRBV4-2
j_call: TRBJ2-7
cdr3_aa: CATGDGSYEQYF
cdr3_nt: TGTGCCACCGGGGACGGGAGCTACGAGCAGTACTTC

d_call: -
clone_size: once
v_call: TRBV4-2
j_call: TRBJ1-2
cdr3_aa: CASSQENGYGYTF
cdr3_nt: TGTGCCAGCAGCCAGGAAAACGGATATGGCTACACCTTC

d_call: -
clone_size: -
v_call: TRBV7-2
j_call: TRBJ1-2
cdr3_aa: CASSLDSAYGYTF
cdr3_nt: TGTGCCAGCAGCTTGGACAGCGCCTATGGCTACACCTTC

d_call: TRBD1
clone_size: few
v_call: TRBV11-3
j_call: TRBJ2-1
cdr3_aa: CASSTGTGNYNEQFF
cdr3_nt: TGTGCCAGCAGCACCGGGACAGGGAACTACAATGAGCAGTTCTTC

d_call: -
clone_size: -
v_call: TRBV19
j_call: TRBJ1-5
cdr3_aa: CASSIAGNQPQHF
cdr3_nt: TGTGCCAGTAGTATCGCAGGCAATCAGCCCCAGCATTTT

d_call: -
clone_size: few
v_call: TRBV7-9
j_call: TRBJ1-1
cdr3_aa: CASLTDAGTEAFF
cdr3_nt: TGTGCCAGTTTGACCGATGCCGGGACTGAAGCTTTCTTT

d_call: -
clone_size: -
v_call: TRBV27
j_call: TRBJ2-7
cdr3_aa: CASSLFPLGTYEQYF
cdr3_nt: TGTGCCAGCAGTTTATTCCCGCTCGGGACTTACGAGCAGTACTTC

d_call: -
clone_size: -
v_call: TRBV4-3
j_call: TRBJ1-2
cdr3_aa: CASSQGLRTNYGYTF
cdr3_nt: TGCGCCAGCAGCCAAGGTCTCCGGACAAACTATGGCTACACCTTC

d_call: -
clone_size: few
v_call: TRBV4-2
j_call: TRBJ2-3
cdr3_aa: CASSPQGRGITDTQYF
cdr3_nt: TGTGCCAGCAGCCCCCAGGGGCGGGGCATCACAGATACGCAGTATTTT

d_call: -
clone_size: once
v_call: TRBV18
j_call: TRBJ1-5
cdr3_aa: CASSPSEGQPQHF
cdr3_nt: TGTGCCAGCTCACCTTCAGAGGGACAGCCCCAGCATTTT

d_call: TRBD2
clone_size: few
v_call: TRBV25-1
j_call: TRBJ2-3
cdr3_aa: CASSERASGNAQYF
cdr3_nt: TGTGCCAGCAGTGAACGGGCTAGCGGGAACGCGCAGTATTTT

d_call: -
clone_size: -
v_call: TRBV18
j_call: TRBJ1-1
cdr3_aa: CASSPPSLRRNTEAFF
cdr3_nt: TGTGCCAGCTCACCACCGTCCCTCAGGCGGAACACTGAAGCTTTCTTT

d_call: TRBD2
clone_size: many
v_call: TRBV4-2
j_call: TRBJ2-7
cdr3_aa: CASSPERGGSYEQYF
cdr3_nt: TGTGCCAGCAGCCCCGAGCGGGGGGGCTCCTACGAGCAGTACTTC

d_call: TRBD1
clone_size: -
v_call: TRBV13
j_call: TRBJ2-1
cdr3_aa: CASSSRQGADEQFF
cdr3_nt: TGTGCCAGCAGTTCTAGACAGGGGGCTGATGAGCAGTTCTTC

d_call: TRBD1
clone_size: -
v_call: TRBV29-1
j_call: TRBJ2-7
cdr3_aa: CSVDYQTGEQYF
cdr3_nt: TGCAGCGTTGATTATCAGACAGGGGAGCAGTACTTC

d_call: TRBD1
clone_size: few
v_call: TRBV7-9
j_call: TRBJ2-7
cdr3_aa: CASSSRQGANEQYF
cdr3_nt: TGTGCCAGCAGCTCGCGACAGGGGGCTAACGAGCAGTACTTC

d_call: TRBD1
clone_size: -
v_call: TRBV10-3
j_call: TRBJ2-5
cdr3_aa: CAISESGQIQETQYF
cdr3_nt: TGTGCCATCAGTGAGTCGGGACAGATCCAAGAGACCCAGTACTTC

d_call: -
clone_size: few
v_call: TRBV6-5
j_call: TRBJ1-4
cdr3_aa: CASSLTRGANEKLFF
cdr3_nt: TGTGCCAGCAGTTTAACCAGGGGAGCTAATGAAAAACTGTTTTTT

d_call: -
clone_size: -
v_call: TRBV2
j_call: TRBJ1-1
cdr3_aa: CASSDQGNTEAFF
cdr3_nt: TGTGCCAGCAGCGATCAGGGAAACACTGAAGCTTTCTTT

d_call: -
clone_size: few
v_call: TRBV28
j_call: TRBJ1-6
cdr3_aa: CASTTGAEGSPLHF
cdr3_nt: TGTGCCAGCACCACCGGCGCGGAGGGTTCACCCCTCCACTTT

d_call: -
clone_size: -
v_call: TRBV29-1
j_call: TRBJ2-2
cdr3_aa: CSFKQSTGELFF
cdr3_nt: TGCAGCTTCAAACAGTCCACCGGGGAGCTGTTTTTT

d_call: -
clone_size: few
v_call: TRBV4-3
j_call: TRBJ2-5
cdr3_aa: CASSQGFGAWETQYF
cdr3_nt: TGCGCCAGCAGCCAAGGTTTCGGGGCTTGGGAGACCCAGTACTTC

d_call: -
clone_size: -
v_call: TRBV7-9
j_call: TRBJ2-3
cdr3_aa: CASSASSTDTQYF
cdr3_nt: TGTGCCAGCAGCGCCTCTAGCACAGATACGCAGTATTTT

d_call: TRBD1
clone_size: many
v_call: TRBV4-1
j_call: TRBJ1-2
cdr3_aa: CASSQLGTVNYGYTF
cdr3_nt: TGCGCCAGCAGCCAATTAGGGACAGTTAACTATGGCTACACCTTC

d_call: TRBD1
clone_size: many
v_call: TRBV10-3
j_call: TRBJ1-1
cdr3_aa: CAISYRGDTEAFF
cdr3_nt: TGTGCCATCAGTTACAGGGGTGACACTGAAGCTTTCTTT